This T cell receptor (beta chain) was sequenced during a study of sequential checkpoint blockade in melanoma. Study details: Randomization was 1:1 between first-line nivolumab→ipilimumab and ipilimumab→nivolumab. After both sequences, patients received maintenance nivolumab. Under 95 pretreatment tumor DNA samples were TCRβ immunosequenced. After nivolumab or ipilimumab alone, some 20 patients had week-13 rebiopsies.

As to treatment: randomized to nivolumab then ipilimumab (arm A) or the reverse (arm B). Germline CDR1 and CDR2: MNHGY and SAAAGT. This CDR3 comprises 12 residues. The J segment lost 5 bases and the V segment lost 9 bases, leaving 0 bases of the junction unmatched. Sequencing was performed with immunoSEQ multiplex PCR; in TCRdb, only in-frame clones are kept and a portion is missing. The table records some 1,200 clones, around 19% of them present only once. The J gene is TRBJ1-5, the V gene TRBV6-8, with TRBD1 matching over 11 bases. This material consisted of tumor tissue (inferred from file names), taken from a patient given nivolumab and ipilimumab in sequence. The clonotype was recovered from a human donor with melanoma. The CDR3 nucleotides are TGTGCCAGGGACAGGGGGCATCAGCCCCAGCATTTT. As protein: CARDRGHQPQHF.